The 10 T cell receptor beta chains below come from one sample, sequenced in a study of shared clonotypes between healthy human individuals. This table comes from immunoSEQ multiplex PCR, and its TCRdb copy is limited to in-frame clones, with some not included. The sample lists about 1.5 million clones, 96% seen once, with about 1.2% in the top ten. Sequenced: naive CD4+ T cells sorted from blood. As to subset: CD45RA+ positively selected. The receptors shown here come from a man between 25 and 39 years old in good health.

This clone has only a few counts. This sequence joins TRBV7-2 and TRBJ1-2; D is perhaps TRBD1 (6 bases). The CDR3 is made up of 15 amino acids. With 3 bases removed from V and 2 bases from J, the gap between germline ends came to 13 bases. Germline loops: CDR1 SGHTA, CDR2 FQGNSA. CDR3 nucleotide sequence: TGTGCCAGCAGCTTTGACAGGTTAGCCAACTATGGCTACACCTTC. Amino acids: CASSFDRLANYGYTF.

The chain joins TRBV5-1 to TRBJ1-1; D gene uncertain. Germline assignment: CDR1 SGHRS and CDR2 YFSETQ. The CDR3 is made up of 14 amino acids. Trimming removed 0 bases at V and 5 bases at J, with 11 bases between. Here the CDR3 reads CASSLVVRQTEAFF. CDR3 in DNA: TGCGCCAGCAGCTTGGTTGTAAGGCAGACTGAAGCTTTCTTT. The full variable domain, its missing parts supplied by reference TRBV5-1 and TRBJ1-1, is KAGVTQTPRYLIKTRGQQVTLSCSPISGHRSVSWYQQTPGQGLQFLFEYFSETQRNKGNFPGRFSGRQFSNSRSEMNVSTLELGDSALYLCASSLVVRQTEAFFGQGTRLTVV.

The V call is TRBV5-8, the J call TRBJ1-5; possibly TRBD1 for D (6 bases). The germline V and J ends were trimmed by 2 bases and 4 bases, with 13 bases remaining between them. The germline CDR1 and CDR2 sequences are SGHTS and YDEGEE. The CDR3 has 15 amino acids. The CDR3 protein is CASSFPWGRNQPQHF. For the CDR3, the DNA is TGTGCCAGCAGCTTTCCTTGGGGGCGGAATCAGCCCCAGCATTTT.

The rearrangement joins TRBV25-1 to TRBJ1-2, with unresolved D. The CDR3 has 14 residues. Trimming took 7 bases from V and 3 from J, leaving 15 bases between them. The V gene's germline CDR1 is MGHDK and CDR2 SYGVNS. CDR3 bases: TGTGCCAGCAAGCCGGGTGGCGGTGACTATGGCTACACCTTC. This encodes CASKPGGGDYGYTF.

Worth noting for this clone: Other nucleotide sequences from this sample produce the same CDR3. The CDR3 region is CSVRGRLNTEAFF. DNA for the CDR3: TGCAGCGTCAGGGGGCGGTTGAACACTGAAGCTTTCTTT. V and J are TRBV29-1 and TRBJ1-1, with 8 bases identical to TRBD1. CDR3 size: 13 residues. The V segment lost 6 bases and the J segment 0 bases; nucleotides outside the gene matches: 3. Germline assignment: CDR1 SQVTM and CDR2 ANQGSEA.

The V call is TRBV5-1, the J call TRBJ2-3; maybe TRBD2 (6 bases). In germline, CDR1 is SGHRS, CDR2 YFSETQ. The V end lost 4 bases, the J end lost 5 bases, and 14 bases lay between the germline ends. There are 14 residues in the CDR3. For the CDR3, the DNA is TGCGCCAGCAGCCCCTATCGGAGGGAAGATACGCAGTATTTT. It is translated as CASSPYRREDTQYF.

The chain links TRBV2 to TRBJ2-7; D unclear. This CDR3 has 14 residues. The V gene lost 2 bases and the J gene lost 7 bases, with 15 bases spanning the gap. Per the germline V gene, CDR1 is SNHLY and CDR2 is FYNNEI. CDR3 loop: CASSEWREHGEQYF. The CDR3 DNA is TGTGCCAGCAGTGAATGGAGAGAGCATGGGGAGCAGTACTTC.

The rearrangement joins TRBV6-1 to TRBJ1-1; TRBD1 matches at 9 bases. The junction had 7 bases not matched to a gene; V was cut back by 7 bases and J by 1 base. The CDR3 is 15 amino acids. Germline V gives CDR1 MNHNS, CDR2 SASEGT. The CDR3 nucleotides are TGTGCCAGCAACGGACAGGGGAAGACGAACACTGAAGCTTTCTTT. Encoded protein: CASNGQGKTNTEAFF.

The V gene is TRBV28, the J gene TRBJ1-3; the D gene is possibly TRBD1 (5 bases). Germline V lookup: CDR1 MDHEN, CDR2 SYDVKM. The CDR3 spans 14 residues. The ends were cut back, 8 bases at V and 4 bases at J, with 15 bases in the middle. CDR3 loop: CASQRGGTGNTIYF. The CDR3 DNA reads TGTGCCAGCCAACGGGGGGGAACCGGAAACACCATATATTTT.

The chain links TRBV7-2 to TRBJ2-1; 8 bases fit TRBD1. The CDR3 loop spans 13 amino acids. CDR1 SGHTA and CDR2 FQGNSA come from the germline V gene. V was clipped by 5 bases and J by 6 bases; unmatched bases: 3. The CDR3 spells CASSVTGVNEQFF. CDR3 DNA sequence: TGTGCCAGCAGCGTGACAGGGGTCAATGAGCAGTTCTTC.